Listed here are 10 T cell receptor beta chains from one sample, sequenced in a study of cytomegalovirus exposure and HLA in healthy donors. 60 Vbeta and 13 Jbeta primers were used in PCR. The data were produced by immunoSEQ multiplex PCR, yet TCRdb's version contains in-frame clones alone and is incomplete. The sample yields 150,000 or so clones, roughly 80% seen once. Sequencing used PBMCs. The receptors originated from a woman between 18 and 29 years old in good health and CMV-seronegative.

The chain has TRBV6-4 and TRBJ2-1; 12 bases are a match to TRBD2. The CDR3 is 16 amino acids. Germline-derived CDR1 and CDR2 are MRHNA and SNTAGT. V trimming: 4 bases; J trimming: 5 bases; junction bases outside the gene matches: 6. The DNA for the CDR3 is TGTGCCAGCAGTGCTCGGACTAGCGGGATTAACAATGAGCAGTTCTTC. Its translation: CASSARTSGINNEQFF.

This chain joins TRBV7-9 and TRBJ1-1; D is perhaps TRBD1 (6 bases). The germline gives CDR1 SEHNR, CDR2 FQNEAQ (reference sequence). The V end was cut by 5 bases, the J end by 6 bases, with 13 bases between. The CDR3 has 13 residues. The CDR3 coding sequence is TGTGCCAGCAGCAGCAGGGGAGACGCTGAAGCTTTCTTT. Encoded protein: CASSSRGDAEAFF.

This clone was recorded once. This chain joins TRBV4-1 and TRBJ1-5; possible D gene TRBD1, 5 bases. Germline CDR1 and CDR2: MGHRA and YSYEKL. The CDR3 is 18 residues long. Trimming pared 0 bases from V and 1 base from J, leaving 16 bases between. The CDR3 DNA reads as TGCGCCAGCAGCCAAGAGGGAGGCCCAGGGAGCAGCAATCAGCCCCAGCATTTT. Translation: CASSQEGGPGSSNQPQHF.

The chain links TRBV7-9 to TRBJ2-1; 9 bases map to TRBD2. Germline V lookup: CDR1 SEHNR, CDR2 FQNEAQ (reference sequence). The CDR3 length is 14 residues. V lost 0 bases and J lost 9; bases outside the gene matches: 3. CDR3 loop: CASSLASGSTEQFF. The CDR3 DNA sequence: TGTGCCAGCAGCTTAGCTAGCGGGAGTACTGAGCAGTTCTTC.

V usage is TRBV5-1 and J usage is TRBJ2-3, with TRBD2 matching over 8 bases. The CDR3 is made up of 13 amino acids. J was trimmed by 6 bases and V by 4 bases; bases with no gene match: 4. CDR1 and CDR2 from the germline V gene are SGHRS and YFSETQ. The CDR3 nucleotides are TGCGCCAGCAGCGTAGGACTAGCTGATACGCAGTATTTT. Translation gives CASSVGLADTQYF. The variable domain in full, with the rest retrieved from reference TRBV5-1 and TRBJ2-3, is KAGVTQTPRYLIKTRGQQVTLSCSPISGHRSVSWYQQTPGQGLQFLFEYFSETQRNKGNFPGRFSGRQFSNSRSEMNVSTLELGDSALYLCASSVGLADTQYFGPGTRLTVL.

With regard to this clone: The same CDR3 also results from other DNA sequences found in this sample. The chain couples TRBV7-9 to TRBJ2-3, with 13 bases identical to TRBD2. Germline CDR1 and CDR2: SEHNR and FQNEAQ (reference sequence). The CDR3 spans 16 residues. J gave up 4 bases and V 1 base, and 2 bases lay outside the gene matches. CDR3 residues: CASSLGLAGGADTQYF. CDR3 coding DNA: TGTGCCAGCAGCTTAGGACTAGCGGGAGGCGCAGATACGCAGTATTTT.

The rearrangement links TRBV28 to TRBJ1-5; 7 nucleotides match TRBD1. V dropped 9 bases and J dropped 4; count of bases not matched to a gene: 9. The CDR3 is 14 amino acids. From germline, CDR1 is MDHEN and CDR2 SYDVKM. The CDR3 bases are TGTGCCAGTGTCCTGGGACAGCCAAATCAGCCCCAGCATTTT. Its protein is CASVLGQPNQPQHF.

The V and J genes are TRBV12-5 and TRBJ2-1, with D perhaps TRBD1 (5 bases). Trimming cost V 1 base and J 1 base, with 8 bases left between them. This CDR3 comprises 15 residues. CDR1 is LGHNT, CDR2 FRNRAP, per germline. In DNA form, the CDR3 reads TGTGCTAGTGGTTTGGAGGGGTTTTCCTACAATGAGCAGTTCTTC. It specifies CASGLEGFSYNEQFF. Full variable domain (rest looked up from reference TRBV12-5 and TRBJ2-1): DARVTQTPRHKVTEMGQEVTMRCQPILGHNTVFWYRQTMMQGLELLAYFRNRAPLDDSGMPKDRFSAEMPDATLATLKIQPSEPRDSAVYFCASGLEGFSYNEQFFGPGTRLTVL.

For this clone: The sample contains more than one DNA sequence encoding this CDR3. The chain combines TRBV6-5 with TRBJ2-5, with 8 positions matching TRBD1. This CDR3 spans 12 amino acids. Unmatched junction bases numbered 6, after V lost 8 bases and J lost 7 bases. Per germline, CDR1 MNHEY and CDR2 SVGAGI. DNA of the CDR3: TGTGCCAGCGGACAGGGTCGCGGGACCCAGTACTTC. Translation: CASGQGRGTQYF.

V and J are TRBV5-1 and TRBJ2-6, with unresolved D. The CDR3 is 16 amino acids. The germline gives CDR1 SGHRS, CDR2 YFSETQ. V lost 0 bases, J lost 0 bases, and 7 bases lay in between. Here the CDR3 reads CASSLELNSGANVLTF. The CDR3 nucleotides read TGCGCCAGCAGCTTGGAACTTAACTCTGGGGCCAACGTCCTGACTTTC. The full variable domain, in which reference TRBV5-1 and TRBJ2-6 provide the parts outside the CDR3, is KAGVTQTPRYLIKTRGQQVTLSCSPISGHRSVSWYQQTPGQGLQFLFEYFSETQRNKGNFPGRFSGRQFSNSRSEMNVSTLELGDSALYLCASSLELNSGANVLTFGAGSRLTVL.